The 21 T cell receptor beta chains reported below all come from one sample, sequenced in a study of shared clonotypes between healthy human individuals. TCRdb's copy holds only in-frame clones and misses some; the assay was immunoSEQ multiplex PCR. This table holds around 2,000,000 clones, about 95% found once. The naive CD8 population came from CD45RO-negative cells selected for CCR7, without terminally differentiated effector memory CD45RA+ cells. The sequenced sample consisted of naive CD8+ T cells sorted from blood. Receptors were obtained from a man aged 18-30 years in good health.

V and J are TRBV4-1 and TRBJ2-1; possibly TRBD1 or TRBD2 for D (5 bases each). The V gene's germline CDR1 is MGHRA and CDR2 YSYEKL. The CDR3 length is 16 residues. Between the trimmed V and J ends, which lost 1 base and 7 bases, there was a span of 17 bases. As DNA, the CDR3 is TGCGCCAGCAGCCAAGGAGGGGCAGGGAGTCTAAATGAGCAGTTCTTC. It yields the protein CASSQGGAGSLNEQFF.

The chain employs TRBV29-1 and TRBJ2-1, with a tentative D call TRBD1 (6 bases). From germline, CDR1 is SQVTM and CDR2 ANQGSEA. V lost 0 bases and J 4 bases, leaving 13 bases between the germline ends. This CDR3 has 15 amino acids. The CDR3, as DNA: TGCAGCGTTGAAGATGGGCAGGGGATTTACAATGAGCAGTTCTTC. Translated: CSVEDGQGIYNEQFF.

The chain carries TRBV6-6 and TRBJ1-1; D is possibly TRBD1 (6 bases). Germline V gives CDR1 MNHNY, CDR2 SVGAGI (reference sequence). This CDR3 is 15 amino acids long. Between the trimmed V and J ends, which lost 6 bases and 1 base, there was a span of 15 bases. CDR3 protein: CASSHSGDKNTEAFF. The CDR3 nucleotides are TGTGCCAGCAGCCACTCGGGGGACAAGAACACTGAAGCTTTCTTT.

CDR3 protein: CATYCYEQYF. The CDR3 DNA sequence: TGTGCCACCTACTGCTACGAGCAGTACTTC. The chain has TRBV15 and TRBJ2-7; D gene uncertain. Germline CDR1 is LNHNV and CDR2 is YYDKDF (reference sequence). Trimming pared 8 bases from V and 3 bases from J, leaving 5 bases between. The CDR3 runs 10 residues.

This sequence joins TRBV29-1 and TRBJ1-2; possible D gene TRBD1, 5 bases. The V end was cut by 6 bases, the J end by 8 bases, with 19 bases between. The CDR3 totals 13 residues. From germline, CDR1 is SQVTM and CDR2 ANQGSEA. The CDR3 DNA reads TGCAGCGTAGAAATGACAGACAGCTGGGGCTACACCTTC. Amino acid sequence: CSVEMTDSWGYTF. The variable domain in full, with the rest retrieved from reference TRBV29-1 and TRBJ1-2, is SAVISQKPSRDICQRGTSLTIQCQVDSQVTMMFWYRQQPGQSLTLIATANQGSEATYESGFVIDKFPISRPNLTFSTLTVSNMSPEDSSIYLCSVEMTDSWGYTFGSGTRLTVV.

The chain employs TRBV7-9 and TRBJ2-7; the D is unclear. V was pared by 1 base and J by 3 bases, with 7 bases between. CDR3 length equals 13 residues. Germline loops: CDR1 SEHNR, CDR2 FQNEAQ (reference sequence). This CDR3 reads CASSLVGNYEQYF. The CDR3, as DNA: TGTGCCAGCAGCTTAGTCGGCAACTACGAGCAGTACTTC.

The chain joins TRBV29-1 to TRBJ2-7; 7 bases map to TRBD1. In germline, CDR1 is SQVTM, CDR2 ANQGSEA. V lost 0 bases, J lost 1 base, and 9 bases stayed unmatched. CDR3 length equals 16 residues. CDR3 amino acids: CSVEDPGDSGSYEQYF. The CDR3 DNA follows: TGCAGCGTTGAAGACCCTGGGGACAGTGGATCCTACGAGCAGTACTTC.

V usage is TRBV4-1 and J usage is TRBJ2-7; no clear D gene. The length of the CDR3 is 14 residues. The germline V and J ends were trimmed by 4 bases and 7 bases, with 17 bases remaining between them. The V gene's germline CDR1 is MGHRA and CDR2 YSYEKL. The CDR3, as DNA: TGCGCCAGCAGCCCGGACCGGTTTTTTCCGGAGCAGTACTTC. It yields the protein CASSPDRFFPEQYF.

V is TRBV28 and J is TRBJ1-1; D may be TRBD1 (6 bases). Trimming took 3 bases from V and 3 from J, leaving 14 bases between them. CDR3 length: 15 amino acids. Germline CDR1 MDHEN, CDR2 SYDVKM. CDR3 amino acids: CASSFPDRSYTEAFF. As DNA, the CDR3 is TGTGCCAGCAGTTTCCCTGACAGGTCCTACACTGAAGCTTTCTTT.

This sequence joins TRBV4-1 and TRBJ2-7; 8 nucleotides align to TRBD2. The CDR3 sequence is 15 residues long. Germline trimming cut 4 bases from V and 0 bases from J; bases unmatched to any gene: 5. Germline V CDR1 and CDR2: MGHRA, YSYEKL. The CDR3 loop reads CASSPGLVSSYEQYF. The DNA for the CDR3 is TGCGCCAGCAGCCCGGGACTAGTCAGCTCCTACGAGCAGTACTTC.

CDR3 DNA sequence: TGTGCCAGCAGTTTTCTACACCCCGCGAACACCGGGGAGCTGTTTTTT. This translates into CASSFLHPANTGELFF. This chain uses TRBV28 with TRBJ2-2; D remains unclear. Trimming took off 3 bases at V and 0 bases at J, with 11 bases between the two ends. Germline V gene lookup returns CDR1 MDHEN and CDR2 SYDVKM. The length of the CDR3 is 16 residues.

This clone has more than one count but fewer than ten. The CDR3 DNA sequence: TGTGCCAGCAGCTTAGTTTCCGGACCCCGTGCCGGGGAGCTGTTTTTT. Amino acid sequence: CASSLVSGPRAGELFF. The rearrangement uses TRBV7-9 and TRBJ2-2, with D unclear. This CDR3 comprises 16 residues. In germline, CDR1 is SEHNR, CDR2 FQNEAQ (reference sequence). Trimming took 1 base from V and 6 from J, leaving 15 bases between them.

The rearrangement links TRBV7-8 to TRBJ2-3; D is uncertain. Germline CDR1 and CDR2: SGHVS and FQNEAQ. Deletions cut 3 bases from V and 1 base from J, with 8 bases between. CDR3 length equals 14 residues. Here the CDR3 reads CASSFYEGTDTQYF. In DNA, the CDR3 is TGTGCCAGCAGCTTTTACGAGGGCACAGATACGCAGTATTTT.

V and J are TRBV30 and TRBJ1-1; D is perhaps TRBD1 (5 bases). Germline V gene lookup returns CDR1 GTSNPN and CDR2 SVGIG (reference sequence). V lost 5 bases to trimming and J lost 6 bases, with 13 bases between them. The CDR3 consists of 12 residues. The CDR3 reads CAWGGTLPEAFF. The CDR3 bases are TGTGCCTGGGGTGGGACGCTCCCTGAAGCTTTCTTT.

The rearrangement joins TRBV19 to TRBJ2-7; no firm D call. V lost 4 bases and J lost 1, with 14 bases in between. The CDR3 covers 15 residues. Germline V gives CDR1 LNHDA, CDR2 SQIVND (reference sequence). The CDR3 nucleotides are TGTGCCAGTAGTACAAGCCTCGCACGGTCCTACGAGCAGTACTTC. Translated: CASSTSLARSYEQYF.

The chain employs TRBV4-1 and TRBJ2-5, with 12 bases that match TRBD2. The CDR3 sequence is 18 residues long. V shed 1 base, J shed 1 base, and the junction held 7 bases outside the gene matches. Germline V gene sequence: CDR1 MGHRA, CDR2 YSYEKL. The CDR3 DNA follows: TGCGCCAGCAGCCAAGCCCCTCCGACTAGCGGGGGCCAAGAGACCCAGTACTTC. It yields the protein CASSQAPPTSGGQETQYF.

The CDR3 DNA sequence: TGTGCCTGGAGTGCCGGGGGATCGACTAATGAAAAACTGTTTTTT. It specifies CAWSAGGSTNEKLFF. The chain joins TRBV30 to TRBJ1-4; a weak D match, TRBD1 (5 bases). The CDR3 is 15 residues long. Trimming removed 1 base at V and 2 bases at J, with 11 bases between. Per the germline V gene, CDR1 is GTSNPN and CDR2 is SVGIG (reference sequence).

The V gene is TRBV4-1, the J gene TRBJ2-2; 13 bases align to TRBD2. Trimming took 4 bases from V and 5 from J; bases not matched to a gene: 7. Per germline, CDR1 MGHRA and CDR2 YSYEKL. The CDR3 loop spans 17 amino acids. DNA of the CDR3: TGCGCCAGCAGCCCACTAGCGGGGGGGCTCAAAACCGGGGAGCTGTTTTTT. It codes for CASSPLAGGLKTGELFF.

The chain combines TRBV5-5 with TRBJ1-5; a weak D match, TRBD1 (5 bases). Germline values: CDR1 SGHKS, CDR2 YYEKEE (reference sequence). The CDR3 runs 16 residues. Trimming took 4 bases from V and 1 from J, leaving 15 bases between them. As DNA, the CDR3 is TGTGCCAGCAGCGCCCGGGACTATGGGAGCAATCAGCCCCAGCATTTT. The encoded protein is CASSARDYGSNQPQHF.

The rearrangement uses TRBV30 and TRBJ2-1; D perhaps matches TRBD2 (7 bases). V lost 2 bases and J lost 12, with 14 bases in between. The length of the CDR3 is 12 residues. CDR1 and CDR2 from the germline V gene are GTSNPN and SVGIG (reference sequence). The CDR3 bases are TGTGCCTGGAGTTTGGCGGGGGCGGTGCAGTTCTTC. This gives the protein CAWSLAGAVQFF.

This clone was detected only once. In the same sample, other DNA sequences code for this CDR3. The rearrangement links TRBV4-1 to TRBJ2-7; the D is unclear. V lost 0 bases and J lost 3, with 9 bases in between. The germline CDR1 and CDR2 sequences are MGHRA and YSYEKL. The CDR3 spans 14 residues. The CDR3: CASSQDPGIYEQYF. CDR3 nucleotides: TGCGCCAGCAGCCAAGATCCGGGCATCTACGAGCAGTACTTC.